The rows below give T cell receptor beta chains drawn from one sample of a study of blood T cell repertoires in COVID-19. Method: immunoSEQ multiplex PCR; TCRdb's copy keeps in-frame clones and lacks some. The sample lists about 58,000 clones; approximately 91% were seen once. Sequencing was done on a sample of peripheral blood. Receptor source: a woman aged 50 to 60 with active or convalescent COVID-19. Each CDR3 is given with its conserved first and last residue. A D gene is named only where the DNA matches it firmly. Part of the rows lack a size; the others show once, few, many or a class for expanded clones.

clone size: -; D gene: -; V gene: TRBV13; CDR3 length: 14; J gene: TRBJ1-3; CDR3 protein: CASSSGSGGNTIYF; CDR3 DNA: TGTGCCAGCAGCTCTGGATCGGGAGGAAACACCATATATTTT
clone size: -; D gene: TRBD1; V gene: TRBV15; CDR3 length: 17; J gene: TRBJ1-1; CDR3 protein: CATSSPGQGTLGTEAFF; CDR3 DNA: TGTGCCACCAGCAGCCCGGGACAGGGGACCTTGGGCACTGAAGCTTTCTTT
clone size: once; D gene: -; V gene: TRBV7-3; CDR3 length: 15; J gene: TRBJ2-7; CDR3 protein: CASSTAGTPNYEQYF; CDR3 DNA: TGTGCCAGCAGTACAGCCGGGACACCAAATTACGAGCAGTACTTC
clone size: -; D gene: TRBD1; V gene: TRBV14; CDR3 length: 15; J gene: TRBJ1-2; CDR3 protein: CASSRDRGEWYGYTF; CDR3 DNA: TGTGCCAGCAGCCGGGACAGGGGAGAGTGGTATGGCTACACCTTC
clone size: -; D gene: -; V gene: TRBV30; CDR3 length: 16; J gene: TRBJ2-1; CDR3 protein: CAWRFSEFRIVNEQFF; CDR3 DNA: TGTGCCTGGAGGTTTAGCGAGTTCAGGATTGTCAATGAGCAGTTCTTC
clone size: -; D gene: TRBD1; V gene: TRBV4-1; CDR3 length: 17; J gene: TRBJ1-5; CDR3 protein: CASSQDLWGQGFQPQHF; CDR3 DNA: TGCGCCAGCAGCCAAGATTTGTGGGGACAGGGCTTTCAGCCCCAGCATTTT
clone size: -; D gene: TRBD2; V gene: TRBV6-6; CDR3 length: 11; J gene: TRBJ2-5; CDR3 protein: CATGDYETQYF; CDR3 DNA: TGTGCCACGGGGGACTATGAGACCCAGTACTTC
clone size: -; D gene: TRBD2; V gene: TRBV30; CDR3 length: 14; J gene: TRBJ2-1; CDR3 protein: CAWSAGGHYNEQFF; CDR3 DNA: TGTGCCTGGAGCGCGGGAGGGCACTACAATGAGCAGTTCTTC
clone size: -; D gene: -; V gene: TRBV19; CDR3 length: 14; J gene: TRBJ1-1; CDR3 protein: CASSMAPGNTEAFF; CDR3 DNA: TGTGCCAGTAGTATGGCTCCAGGGAACACTGAAGCTTTCTTT
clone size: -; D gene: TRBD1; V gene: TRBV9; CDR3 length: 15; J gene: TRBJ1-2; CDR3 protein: CASSGPTGTNYGYTF; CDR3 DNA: TGTGCCAGCAGCGGCCCGACAGGGACTAACTATGGCTACACCTTC
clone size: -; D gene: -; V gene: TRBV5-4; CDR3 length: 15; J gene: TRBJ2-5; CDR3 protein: CASSLSGQSHETQYF; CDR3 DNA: TGTGCCAGCAGCTTGAGTGGGCAATCGCATGAGACCCAGTACTTC
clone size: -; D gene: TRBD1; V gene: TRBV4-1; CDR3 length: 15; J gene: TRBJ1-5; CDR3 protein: CASSRGQGGNQPQHF; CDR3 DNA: TGCGCCAGCAGCCGAGGACAGGGAGGCAATCAGCCCCAGCATTTT
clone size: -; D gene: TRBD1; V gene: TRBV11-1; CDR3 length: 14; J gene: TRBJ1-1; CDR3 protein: CASRIGQGKSEAFF; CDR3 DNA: TGTGCCAGCAGGATCGGACAGGGGAAGTCGGAAGCTTTCTTT
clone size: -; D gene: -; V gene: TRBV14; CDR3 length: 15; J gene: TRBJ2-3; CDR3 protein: CASSQDWGRADTQYF; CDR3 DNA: TGTGCCAGCAGCCAAGACTGGGGCAGGGCAGATACGCAGTATTTT
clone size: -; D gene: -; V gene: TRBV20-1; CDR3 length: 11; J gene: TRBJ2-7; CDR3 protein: CSAPQGYEQYF; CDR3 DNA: TGCAGTGCTCCTCAGGGCTACGAGCAGTACTTC
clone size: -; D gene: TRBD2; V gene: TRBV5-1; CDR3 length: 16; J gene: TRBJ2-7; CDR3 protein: CASSQPGLAGDYEQYF; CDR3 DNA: TGCGCCAGCAGCCAACCCGGACTAGCGGGAGATTACGAGCAGTACTTC
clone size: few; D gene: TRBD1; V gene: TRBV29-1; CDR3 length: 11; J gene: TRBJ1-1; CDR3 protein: CSLGQGAEAFF; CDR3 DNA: TGCAGCTTGGGACAGGGGGCTGAAGCTTTCTTT
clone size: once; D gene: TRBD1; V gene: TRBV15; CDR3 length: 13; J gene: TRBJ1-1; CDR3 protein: CATSRGQGAGAFF; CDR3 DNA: TGTGCCACCAGCAGAGGTCAGGGGGCCGGAGCTTTCTTT
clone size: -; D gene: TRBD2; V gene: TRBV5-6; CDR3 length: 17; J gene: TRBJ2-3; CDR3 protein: CASSFTSGRAITDTQYF; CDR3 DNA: TGTGCCAGCAGCTTTACTAGCGGGAGGGCCATCACAGATACGCAGTATTTT
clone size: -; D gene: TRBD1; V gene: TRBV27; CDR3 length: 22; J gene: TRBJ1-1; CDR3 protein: CASTKRGGTGSTRSYPGTEAFF; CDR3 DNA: TGTGCCAGCACTAAGAGGGGCGGGACAGGCTCCACACGATCCTACCCCGGGACTGAAGCTTTCTTT
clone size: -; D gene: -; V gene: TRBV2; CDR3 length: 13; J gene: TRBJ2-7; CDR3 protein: CASSGQVAYEQYF; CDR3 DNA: TGTGCCAGCAGTGGACAGGTAGCCTACGAGCAGTACTTC
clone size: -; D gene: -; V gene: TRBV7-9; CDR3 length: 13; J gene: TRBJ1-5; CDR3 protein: CASSFSGYQPQHF; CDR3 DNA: TGTGCCAGCAGCTTTTCGGGGTATCAGCCCCAGCATTTT
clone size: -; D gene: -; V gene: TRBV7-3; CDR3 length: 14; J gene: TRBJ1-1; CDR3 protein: CASSTGGGNTEAFF; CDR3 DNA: TGTGCCAGCAGCACGGGAGGGGGGAACACTGAAGCTTTCTTT
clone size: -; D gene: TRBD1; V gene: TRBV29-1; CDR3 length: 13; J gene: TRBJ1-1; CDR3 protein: CSARTGSGTEAFF; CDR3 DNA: TGCAGCGCCCGGACAGGGTCTGGTACTGAAGCTTTCTTT
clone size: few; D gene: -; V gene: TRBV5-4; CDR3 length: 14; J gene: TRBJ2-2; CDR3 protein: CASSPTENTGELFF; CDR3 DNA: TGTGCCAGCAGTCCCACAGAGAACACCGGGGAGCTGTTTTTT
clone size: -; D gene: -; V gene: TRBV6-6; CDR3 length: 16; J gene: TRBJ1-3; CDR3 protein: CASSYSGQSSGNTIYF; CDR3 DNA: TGTGCCAGCAGTTACTCAGGACAGTCCTCTGGAAACACCATATATTTT
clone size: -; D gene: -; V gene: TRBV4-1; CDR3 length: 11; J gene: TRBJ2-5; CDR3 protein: CASSQGRAQYF; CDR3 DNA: TGCGCCAGCAGCCAAGGGAGGGCCCAGTACTTC
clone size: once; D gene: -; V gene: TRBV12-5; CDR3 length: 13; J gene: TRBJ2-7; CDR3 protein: CASGLGQAYEQYF; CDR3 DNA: TGTGCTAGTGGTTTGGGGCAGGCCTACGAGCAGTACTTC
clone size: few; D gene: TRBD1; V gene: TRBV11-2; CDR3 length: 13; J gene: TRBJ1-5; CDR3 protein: CASATQGGQPQHF; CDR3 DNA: TGTGCCAGCGCCACTCAAGGGGGCCAGCCCCAGCATTTT
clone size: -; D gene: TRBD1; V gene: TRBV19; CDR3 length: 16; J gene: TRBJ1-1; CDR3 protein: CASSFGRTGANTEAFF; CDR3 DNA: TGTGCCAGTAGTTTCGGCAGGACAGGGGCTAACACTGAAGCTTTCTTT
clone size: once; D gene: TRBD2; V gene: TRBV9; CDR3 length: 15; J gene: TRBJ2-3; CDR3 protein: CASSLTSGFTDTQYF; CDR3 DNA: TGTGCCAGCAGTCTGACTAGCGGATTCACAGATACGCAGTATTTT
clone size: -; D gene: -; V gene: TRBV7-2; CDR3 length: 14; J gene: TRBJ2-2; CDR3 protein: CASSLGSGTGELFF; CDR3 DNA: TGTGCCAGCAGCTTAGGGAGCGGGACCGGGGAGCTGTTTTTT
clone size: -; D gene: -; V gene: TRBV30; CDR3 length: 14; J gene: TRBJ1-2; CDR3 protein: CAWRTGRAAYGYTF; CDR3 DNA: TGTGCCTGGAGAACGGGCAGGGCCGCCTATGGCTACACCTTC
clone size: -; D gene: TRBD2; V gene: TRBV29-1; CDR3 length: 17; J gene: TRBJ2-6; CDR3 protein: CSVESAGGGSGANVLTF; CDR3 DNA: TGCAGCGTTGAGTCGGCGGGAGGCGGCTCTGGGGCCAACGTCCTGACTTTC
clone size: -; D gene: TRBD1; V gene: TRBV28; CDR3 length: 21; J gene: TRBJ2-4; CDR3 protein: CASSFPGQARNPILAKNIQYF; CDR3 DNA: TGTGCCAGCAGTTTCCCCGGACAGGCCAGAAACCCCATACTAGCCAAAAACATTCAGTACTTC
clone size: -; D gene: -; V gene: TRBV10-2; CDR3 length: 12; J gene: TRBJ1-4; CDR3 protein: CASSETDEKLFF; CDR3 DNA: TGCGCCAGCAGTGAAACGGATGAAAAACTGTTTTTT
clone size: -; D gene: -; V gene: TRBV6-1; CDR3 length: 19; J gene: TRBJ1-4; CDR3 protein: CASSEAIVTALTTNEKLFF; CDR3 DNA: TGTGCCAGCAGTGAAGCCATAGTAACAGCTCTGACAACTAATGAAAAACTGTTTTTT
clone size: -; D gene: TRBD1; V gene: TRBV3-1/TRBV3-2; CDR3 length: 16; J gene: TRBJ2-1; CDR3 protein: CASSQPGQGAVNEQFF; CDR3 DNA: TGTGCCAGCAGCCAACCGGGACAGGGGGCGGTCAATGAGCAGTTCTTC
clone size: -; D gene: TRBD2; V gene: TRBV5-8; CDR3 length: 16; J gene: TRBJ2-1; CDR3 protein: CASSFMTSGRYNEQFF; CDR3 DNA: TGTGCCAGCAGCTTTATGACTAGCGGGAGATACAATGAGCAGTTCTTC
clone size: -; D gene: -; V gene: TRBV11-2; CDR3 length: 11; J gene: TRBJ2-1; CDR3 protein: CASSTVGEQFF; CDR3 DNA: TGTGCCAGCAGCACAGTCGGTGAGCAGTTCTTC
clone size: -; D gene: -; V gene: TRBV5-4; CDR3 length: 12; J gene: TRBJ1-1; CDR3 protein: CASSRQDTEAFF; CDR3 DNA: TGTGCCAGCAGCCGACAGGACACTGAAGCTTTCTTT
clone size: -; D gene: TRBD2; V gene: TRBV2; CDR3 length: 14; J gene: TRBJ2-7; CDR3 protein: CASSLAGGSYEQYF; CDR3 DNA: TGTGCCAGCAGTCTAGCGGGAGGCTCCTACGAGCAGTACTTC
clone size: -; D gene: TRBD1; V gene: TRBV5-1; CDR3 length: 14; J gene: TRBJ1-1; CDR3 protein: CASSHGTGNTEAFF; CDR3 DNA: TGCGCCAGCAGCCATGGGACAGGGAACACTGAAGCTTTCTTT
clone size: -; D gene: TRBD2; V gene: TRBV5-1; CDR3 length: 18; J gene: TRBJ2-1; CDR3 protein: CASSLGASGTTGGNEQFF; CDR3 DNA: TGCGCCAGCAGCTTGGGAGCTAGCGGGACCACCGGGGGCAATGAGCAGTTCTTC
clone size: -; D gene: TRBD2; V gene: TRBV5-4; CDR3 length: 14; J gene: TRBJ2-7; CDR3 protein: CASSTTSGSGEQYF; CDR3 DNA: TGTGCCAGCAGCACCACTAGCGGGAGCGGTGAGCAGTACTTC
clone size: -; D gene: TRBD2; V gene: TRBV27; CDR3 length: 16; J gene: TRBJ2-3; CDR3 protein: CASTPVAGGQADTQYF; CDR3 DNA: TGTGCCAGCACCCCTGTCGCGGGAGGACAAGCAGATACGCAGTATTTT
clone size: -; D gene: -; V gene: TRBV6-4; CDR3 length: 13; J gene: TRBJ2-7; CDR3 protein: CASSAARGYEQYF; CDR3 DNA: TGTGCCAGCAGCGCCGCGAGGGGGTACGAGCAGTACTTC
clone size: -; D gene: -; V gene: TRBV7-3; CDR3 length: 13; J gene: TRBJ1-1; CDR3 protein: CASSFEQNTEAFF; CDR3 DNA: TGTGCCAGCAGCTTTGAGCAGAACACTGAAGCTTTCTTT
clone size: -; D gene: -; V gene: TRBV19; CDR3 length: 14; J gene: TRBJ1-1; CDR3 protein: CASSNREFNTEAFF; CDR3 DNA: TGTGCCAGTAGTAACAGGGAATTCAACACTGAAGCTTTCTTT
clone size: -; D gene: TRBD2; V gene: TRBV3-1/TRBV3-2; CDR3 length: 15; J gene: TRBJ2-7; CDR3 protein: CASSFSGRAVNEQYF; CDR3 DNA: TGTGCCAGCAGTTTTAGCGGGAGGGCCGTCAACGAGCAGTACTTC
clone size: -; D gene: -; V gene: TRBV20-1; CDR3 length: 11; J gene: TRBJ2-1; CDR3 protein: CSARPVNEQFF; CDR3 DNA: TGCAGTGCTCGCCCGGTCAATGAGCAGTTCTTC
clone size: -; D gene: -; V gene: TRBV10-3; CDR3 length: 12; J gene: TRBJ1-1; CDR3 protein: CAIRSINTEAFF; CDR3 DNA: TGTGCCATCAGGAGTATAAACACTGAAGCTTTCTTT
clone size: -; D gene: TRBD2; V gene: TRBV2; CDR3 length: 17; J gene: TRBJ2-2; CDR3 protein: CASIGFSGSGDTGELFF; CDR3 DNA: TGTGCCAGCATTGGGTTTAGCGGGAGTGGGGACACCGGGGAGCTGTTTTTT
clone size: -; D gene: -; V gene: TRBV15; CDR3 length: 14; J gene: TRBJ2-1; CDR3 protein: CATSTEYSLDEQFF; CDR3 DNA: TGTGCCACCAGCACTGAGTACTCCCTTGATGAGCAGTTCTTC
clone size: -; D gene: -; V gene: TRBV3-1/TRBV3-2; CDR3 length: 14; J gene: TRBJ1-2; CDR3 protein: CASSQDSTAYGYTF; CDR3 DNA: TGTGCCAGCAGCCAAGATTCGACAGCTTATGGCTACACCTTC